The source of this TCR beta chain is a study of human CD4 T cells and Enterobacteriaceae. General study findings and limits: Ex vivo, broadly cross-reactive clonotypes appeared more expanded than specific ones.

Sorting took every CD4+ cell except CD45RA+CCR7+CD95- naive cells, reaching over 98% purity. Swiss blood donation centers supplied the healthy donor blood. Total CD4+ T cells and monocytes came from CD4/CD14 microbead positive selection. Sorted cells lacked CD8+, CD14+, CD16+, CD56+, CD19+ and CD25-bright cells. Of note for this clone: Its antigen is still unknown.

CDR1 SGDLS and CDR2 YYNGEE come from the germline V gene. Trimming took 0 bases from V and 2 from J, leaving 6 bases between them. The CDR3 loop spans 14 amino acids. Libraries were prepared by immunoSEQ multiplex PCR; TCRdb keeps only in-frame clonotypes and omits some of them. The data show fewer than 35,000 clones, roughly 80% seen once. The chain couples TRBV9 to TRBJ2-4, with TRBD2 as a possible D gene (5 bases). The TCR comes from a human donor in good health. The sequenced material came from memory CD4+ T cells from blood. This CDR3 reads CASSVAGSKNIQYF. CDR3 nucleotides: TGTGCCAGCAGCGTAGCGGGGTCCAAAAACATTCAGTACTTC.